The next 19 T cell receptor beta chains were all read from a single sample in a study of blood T cell repertoires in COVID-19. Generated by immunoSEQ multiplex PCR, the TCRdb table keeps only in-frame clones and is missing some. The sample carries roughly 40,000 clones, 80% to 90% recorded once. Sequences were obtained from peripheral blood. These receptors came from a man in his thirties or forties with active or convalescent COVID-19.

The rearrangement links TRBV2 to TRBJ2-3; 12 bases are a match to TRBD2. V trimming: 6 bases; J trimming: 2 bases; junction bases outside the gene matches: 9. The CDR3 consists of 17 residues. Germline CDR1 is SNHLY and CDR2 is FYNNEI. The CDR3 sequence is CASSAPGLAGNTDTQYF. CDR3 nucleotide sequence: TGTGCCAGCAGCGCACCCGGACTAGCGGGGAACACAGATACGCAGTATTTT.

Written as DNA, the CDR3 is TGTGCCAGCTCACCGGTGGACAGGGAGGAACTGTTTTTT. Translation: CASSPVDREELFF. The chain employs TRBV18 and TRBJ1-4; 8 positions match TRBD1. The germline V gene encodes CDR1 KGHSH and CDR2 LQKENI. This CDR3 spans 13 amino acids. V shed 3 bases and J 12 bases; nucleotides not matched to a gene: 6.

A word on this clone: The junction and the germline gene differ at one end; a read error may be behind it. The V and J genes are TRBV6-2 or TRBV6-3 and TRBJ2-5, with TRBD2 identical over 9 bases. The CDR3 has 18 amino acids. The germline V gene has CDR1 MNHEY and CDR2 SVGEGT. Here the CDR3 DNA reads TGTGCCAGCAGCTACTTAGCGGCTAGCGGGGCCAGTGGGGAGACCCAGTACTTC. It translates to CASSYLAASGASGETQYF.

The chain couples TRBV9 to TRBJ2-3, with TRBD2 matching over 11 bases. The CDR3 loop spans 16 amino acids. V trimming: 0 bases; J trimming: 5 bases; junction bases outside the gene matches: 5. From germline, CDR1 is SGDLS and CDR2 YYNGEE. CDR3: CASSVEASGGRDTQYF. The CDR3 nucleotides are TGTGCCAGCAGCGTAGAGGCTAGCGGGGGGAGAGATACGCAGTATTTT. The whole variable domain, remainder taken from reference TRBV9 and TRBJ2-3, is DSGVTQTPKHLITATGQRVTLRCSPRSGDLSVYWYQQSLDQGLQFLIQYYNGEERAKGNILERFSAQQFPDLHSELNLSSLELGDSALYFCASSVEASGGRDTQYFGPGTRLTVL.

The chain uses TRBV10-1 and TRBJ2-3, with D possibly being TRBD1 (5 bases). Deletions cut 6 bases from V and 5 bases from J, with 9 bases between. The CDR3 contains 12 residues. The V gene's germline CDR1 is WNHNN and CDR2 SYGVQD (reference sequence). The CDR3 DNA is TGCGCCAGCAGCGGTAGGGGAGATACGCAGTATTTT. Amino acid sequence: CASSGRGDTQYF.

The CDR3 sequence: CATSDPSGTGGNEQFF. The CDR3 coding sequence is TGTGCCACCAGTGATCCCTCCGGGACAGGGGGCAATGAGCAGTTCTTC. The J gene is TRBJ2-1, the V gene TRBV24-1, with 11 bases identical to TRBD1. V was clipped by 3 bases and J by 6 bases; unmatched bases: 6. The germline gives CDR1 KGHDR, CDR2 SFDVKD. There are 16 residues in the CDR3.

This chain uses TRBV23-1 with TRBJ2-6; TRBD1 aligns across 11 bases. TRBV23-1 falls under the ORF class, with uncertain function. CDR3 length: 19 residues. The V gene end was trimmed by 0 bases and the J gene end by 4 bases; junction bases not matched to a gene: 8. The CDR3 loop is CASSQSGSDRGPGANVLTF. CDR3 coding DNA: TGCGCCAGCAGTCAATCGGGGTCGGACAGGGGGCCAGGGGCCAACGTCCTGACTTTC.

The V and J genes are TRBV6-5 and TRBJ1-2; D gene ambiguous. CDR3 size: 15 residues. CDR1 and CDR2 (germline): MNHEY, SVGAGI. V was clipped by 6 bases and J by 0 bases, with 14 bases between them. CDR3 amino acids: CASSDGFNSNYGYTF. The CDR3 DNA reads TGTGCCAGCAGCGACGGGTTTAACTCTAACTATGGCTACACCTTC.

The chain employs TRBV19 and TRBJ2-1; the D gene is possibly TRBD2 (5 bases). V lost 3 bases to trimming and J lost 3 bases, with 9 bases between them. This CDR3 is 14 amino acids long. Per the germline V gene, CDR1 is LNHDA and CDR2 is SQIVND (reference sequence). The CDR3 region is CASSIASSYNEQFF. The CDR3 DNA reads TGTGCCAGTAGTATTGCTAGCAGCTACAATGAGCAGTTCTTC.

This clone was recorded a few times. This chain joins TRBV7-3 and TRBJ1-5; D perhaps matches TRBD1 (6 bases). Germline V gives CDR1 SGHTA, CDR2 FQGTGA. The CDR3 covers 17 residues. The ends were cut back, 0 bases at V and 6 bases at J, with 18 bases in the middle. The DNA for the CDR3 is TGTGCCAGCAGCTTAACGGAGAGGGGGTATGATGGTCAGCCCCAGCATTTT. Translating gives CASSLTERGYDGQPQHF.

This chain uses TRBV27 with TRBJ2-3; no clear D gene. The germline CDR1 and CDR2 sequences are MNHEY and SMNVEV (reference sequence). V lost 2 bases, J lost 0 bases, and 6 bases lay in between. The CDR3 sequence is 14 residues long. CDR3 amino acids: CASSLQISTDTQYF. CDR3 nucleotide sequence: TGTGCCAGCAGTTTACAGATCAGCACAGATACGCAGTATTTT.

This chain uses TRBV5-1 with TRBJ2-7; 10 bases align to TRBD2. The CDR3 is 14 amino acids. The germline V gene encodes CDR1 SGHRS and CDR2 YFSETQ. Losses at the gene ends were 2 bases for V and 3 bases for J; bases not matched to a gene: 2. CDR3 sequence (DNA): TGCGCCAGCAGCTTTGGGACTAGCGACTACGAGCAGTACTTC. Protein sequence: CASSFGTSDYEQYF. The whole variable domain, filled in from reference TRBV5-1 and TRBJ2-7, reads KAGVTQTPRYLIKTRGQQVTLSCSPISGHRSVSWYQQTPGQGLQFLFEYFSETQRNKGNFPGRFSGRQFSNSRSEMNVSTLELGDSALYLCASSFGTSDYEQYFGPGTRLTVT.

This chain joins TRBV18 and TRBJ2-5; TRBD1 might be the D (5 bases). The CDR3 is 13 residues long. The germline V and J ends were trimmed by 3 bases and 5 bases, with 10 bases remaining between them. Germline CDR1 is KGHSH and CDR2 is LQKENI. The CDR3 sequence is CASSPNSGETQYF. CDR3 DNA sequence: TGTGCCAGCTCACCTAATTCAGGGGAGACCCAGTACTTC.

This clone was seen only a few times. CDR3 sequence: CASGLVVGQAPREQYF. In DNA, the CDR3 is TGTGCTAGTGGTTTGGTGGTAGGACAGGCCCCACGGGAGCAGTACTTC. The genes are TRBV12-5 and TRBJ2-7; 7 nucleotides match TRBD1. Germline lookup yields CDR1 LGHNT and CDR2 FRNRAP. Losses at the gene ends were 0 bases for V and 7 bases for J; bases not matched to a gene: 12. The CDR3 is 16 residues long.

The chain has TRBV19 and TRBJ1-5; 7 bases fit TRBD1. The junction had 11 bases not matched to a gene; V was cut back by 4 bases and J by 5 bases. The CDR3 consists of 16 residues. Germline CDR1 LNHDA, CDR2 SQIVND (reference sequence). CDR3 amino acids: CASSTWTGVLHQPQHF. DNA for the CDR3: TGTGCCAGTAGTACTTGGACAGGAGTACTCCATCAGCCCCAGCATTTT.

This clone appeared once. The chain links TRBV13 to TRBJ2-7; possible D gene TRBD1, 5 bases. Per the germline V gene, CDR1 is PRHDT and CDR2 is FYEKMQ (reference sequence). V lost 3 bases, J lost 5 bases, and 11 bases lay in between. This CDR3 has 13 amino acids. CDR3 region: CASSFLGRDEQYF. The CDR3 DNA follows: TGTGCCAGCAGCTTCCTGGGCAGGGACGAGCAGTACTTC.

The rearrangement joins TRBV28 to TRBJ1-3; weak D call: TRBD1 (5 bases). The V end lost 7 bases, the J end lost 1 base, and 17 bases lay between the germline ends. From germline, CDR1 is MDHEN and CDR2 SYDVKM. The CDR3 sequence is 16 residues long. Here the CDR3 reads CASNRYSHGSGNTIYF. The DNA of the CDR3 is TGTGCCAGCAACAGGTACAGCCACGGTTCTGGAAACACCATATATTTT.

The J gene is TRBJ1-5, the V gene TRBV2, with 8 bases lining up with TRBD1. The germline gives CDR1 SNHLY, CDR2 FYNNEI. The V gene end was trimmed by 6 bases and the J gene end by 7 bases; junction bases not matched to a gene: 5. The CDR3 consists of 13 residues. The CDR3 DNA reads TGTGCCAGCAGCCCAGGGGGCTACCAGCCCCAGCATTTT. Its protein product is CASSPGGYQPQHF.

The chain recombines TRBV27 with TRBJ2-1, with TRBD1 identical over 8 bases. This CDR3 region has 15 residues. From germline, CDR1 is MNHEY and CDR2 SMNVEV (reference sequence). V lost 0 bases and J lost 7; bases outside the gene matches: 5. The CDR3 is CASSLSPGGRNEQFF. The CDR3 coding sequence is TGTGCCAGCAGTTTATCCCCAGGGGGCAGGAATGAGCAGTTCTTC.